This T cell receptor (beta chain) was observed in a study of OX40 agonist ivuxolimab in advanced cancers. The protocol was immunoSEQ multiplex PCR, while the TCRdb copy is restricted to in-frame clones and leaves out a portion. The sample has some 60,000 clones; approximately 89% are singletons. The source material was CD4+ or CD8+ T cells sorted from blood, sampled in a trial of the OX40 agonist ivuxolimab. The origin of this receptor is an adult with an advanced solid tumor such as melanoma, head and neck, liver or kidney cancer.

The CDR3 spells CASSSDRRIGANVLTF. CDR3 sequence (DNA): TGTGCCAGCAGCTCGGATAGGAGGATTGGGGCCAACGTCCTGACTTTC. The V gene is TRBV7-9, the J gene TRBJ2-6; D might be TRBD2 (5 bases). Germline CDR1 SEHNR, CDR2 FQNEAQ (reference sequence). The length of the CDR3 is 16 residues. V was pared by 4 bases and J by 3 bases, with 13 bases between.